Presented here are 23 T cell receptor beta chains from one specimen sequenced in a study of beta chain features in type 1 diabetes. Study observations and caveats: A moderate, significant TCRB CDR3 shortening appeared in type 1 diabetes across four CD4+ subsets.

All of the isolated RNA was reverse transcribed, so expressed TCRB transcripts were sequenced. Some clones are missing from TCRdb's copy, which holds only in-frame ones; the method was immunoSEQ multiplex PCR. The repertoire holds about 260,000 clones, with about 23% as singletons. No cognate antigen is known for these TCRs. The sequencing sample was made of naive CD4+ T cells from blood. These receptors all stem from a woman in her twenties or thirties with type 1 diabetes.

The rearrangement links TRBV30 to TRBJ2-3, with TRBD2 matching 9 bases. The V gene end was trimmed by 1 base and the J gene end by 4 bases; junction bases not matched to a gene: 6. The CDR3 length is 15 residues. Germline V CDR1 and CDR2: GTSNPN, SVGIG (reference sequence). The CDR3 DNA is TGTGCCTGGAGTGCGGCTAGCGGGAAGGCAGATACGCAGTATTTT. Translated, it gives CAWSAASGKADTQYF.

The V call is TRBV9, the J call TRBJ2-1; 8 nucleotides agree with TRBD1. With V trimmed by 5 bases and J by 1 base, 8 bases remained unmatched. CDR1 is SGDLS, CDR2 YYNGEE, per germline. This CDR3 has 16 residues. The CDR3: CASSKGQALSYNEQFF. The CDR3 DNA is TGTGCCAGCAGTAAGGGACAGGCGTTGTCCTACAATGAGCAGTTCTTC.

V gene TRBV28 combines with J gene TRBJ2-1; 9 bases fit TRBD2. V lost 3 bases to trimming and J lost 2 bases; unmatched junction nucleotides: 5. The V gene's germline CDR1 is MDHEN and CDR2 SYDVKM. The CDR3 consists of 16 residues. CDR3 region: CASSFFGGRAYNEQFF. The CDR3 DNA reads as TGTGCCAGCAGTTTCTTCGGCGGGAGGGCCTACAATGAGCAGTTCTTC.

The chain couples TRBV4-2 to TRBJ2-5; 9 bases map to TRBD2. After removal of 3 bases from V and 2 bases from J, the junction contained 1 base not matched to a gene. From germline, CDR1 is LGHNA and CDR2 YNFKEQ. This CDR3 contains 14 residues. The CDR3 loop reads CASSQGLAQETQYF. Here the CDR3 DNA reads TGTGCCAGCAGCCAGGGACTAGCACAAGAGACCCAGTACTTC.

A few counts support this clone. V and J are TRBV28 and TRBJ2-1, with 9 bases fitting TRBD2. Germline lookup yields CDR1 MDHEN and CDR2 SYDVKM. The ends lost 3 bases at V and 0 bases at J; junction bases unmatched: 3. This CDR3 is 16 amino acids long. The CDR3 sequence is CASSLTAGGSYNEQFF. The CDR3 DNA is TGTGCCAGCAGTTTGACAGCGGGAGGCTCCTACAATGAGCAGTTCTTC.

A few counts support this clone. V usage is TRBV30 and J usage is TRBJ2-4; a weak D match, TRBD2 (6 bases). CDR1 and CDR2 from the germline V gene are GTSNPN and SVGIG (reference sequence). Deletions cut 3 bases from V and 9 bases from J, with 21 bases between. This CDR3 has 15 residues. The CDR3 protein is CAWRGRDKDYGIQYF. The CDR3 bases are TGTGCCTGGAGGGGGCGGGATAAGGATTATGGCATTCAGTACTTC. Filled out from reference TRBV30 and TRBJ2-4, the complete variable domain reads SQTIHQWPATLVQPVGSPLSLECTVEGTSNPNLYWYRQAAGRGLQLLFYSVGIGQISSEVPQNLSASRPQDRQFILSSKKLLLSDSGFYLCAWRGRDKDYGIQYFGAGTRLSVL.

This clone was picked up a small number of times. The chain uses TRBV6-1 and TRBJ1-2; 8 positions agree with TRBD1. This CDR3 has 14 amino acids. V lost 5 bases to trimming and J lost 7 bases; unmatched junction nucleotides: 9. Germline V CDR1 and CDR2: MNHNS, SASEGT. The CDR3 coding sequence is TGTGCCAGCAGTTTAGGCCGGGACAGGAGTGGCTACACCTTC. This sequence encodes CASSLGRDRSGYTF.

V usage is TRBV4-1 and J usage is TRBJ2-1; the D is unclear. The CDR3 has 14 residues. Germline CDR1 is MGHRA and CDR2 is YSYEKL. Between the trimmed V and J ends, which lost 3 bases and 7 bases, there was a span of 13 bases. In DNA form, the CDR3 reads TGCGCCAGCAGCCAGGTGTTTTTGAGGAATGAGCAGTTCTTC. This sequence encodes CASSQVFLRNEQFF.

The gene calls are TRBV7-9 and TRBJ2-7, with a tentative D call TRBD2 (5 bases). V lost 7 bases, J lost 1 base, and 8 bases lay in between. This CDR3 has 12 residues. Germline V gene data show CDR1 as SEHNR and CDR2 as FQNEAQ (reference sequence). The chain's CDR3 is CASNRDSYEQYF. In DNA form, the CDR3 reads TGTGCCAGCAACCGGGATTCCTACGAGCAGTACTTC.

The table lists this clone with a count of one. The V call is TRBV20-1, the J call TRBJ1-2; weak D call: TRBD1 (5 bases). V lost 7 bases and J lost 4, with 10 bases in between. From germline, CDR1 is DFQATT and CDR2 SNEGSKA (reference sequence). CDR3 length: 11 residues. The CDR3 here is CSVTGGYGYTF. CDR3 DNA sequence: TGCAGTGTTACGGGGGGCTATGGCTACACCTTC.

The chain is built from TRBV5-6 and TRBJ1-1, with D possibly being TRBD1 (5 bases). Trimming stripped 1 base from V and 0 bases from J, with 10 bases between. The CDR3 consists of 15 residues. Germline values: CDR1 SGHDT, CDR2 YYEEEE. This CDR3 is CASSLTGVMNTEAFF. The DNA for the CDR3 is TGTGCCAGCAGCTTGACAGGTGTTATGAACACTGAAGCTTTCTTT.

V and J are TRBV30 and TRBJ1-2, with 7 bases identical to TRBD1. V was pared by 4 bases and J by 2 bases, with 4 bases of the junction left unmatched. This CDR3 has 13 residues. CDR1 GTSNPN and CDR2 SVGIG come from the germline V gene (reference sequence). As DNA, the CDR3 is TGTGCCTGGAATACAGGGGCGAACTATGGCTACACCTTC. Its translation: CAWNTGANYGYTF.

The chain recombines TRBV4-2 with TRBJ2-5; D unresolved. From germline, CDR1 is LGHNA and CDR2 YNFKEQ. This CDR3 is 13 amino acids long. Between the trimmed V and J ends, which lost 5 bases and 5 bases, there was a span of 12 bases. The CDR3 here is CASSSDSVETQYF. CDR3 nucleotide sequence: TGTGCCAGCAGCAGCGATTCAGTGGAGACCCAGTACTTC.

The genes are TRBV15 and TRBJ1-5; D remains ambiguous. The V gene's germline CDR1 is LNHNV and CDR2 YYDKDF (reference sequence). Trimming took 0 bases from V and 7 from J, leaving 13 bases between them. The CDR3 extends over 15 amino acids. Here the CDR3 DNA reads TGTGCCACCAGCAGAGATCGCGGGGAGTGGCAGCCCCAGCATTTT. Translating it yields CATSRDRGEWQPQHF. Complete variable domain (other parts from reference TRBV15 and TRBJ1-5): DAMVIQNPRYQVTQFGKPVTLSCSQTLNHNVMYWYQQKSSQAPKLLFHYYDKDFNNEADTPDNFQSRRPNTSFCFLDIRSPGLGDTAMYLCATSRDRGEWQPQHFGDGTRLSIL.

This clone was seen only a few times. J is TRBJ2-1 and V is TRBV5-4; 7 nucleotides agree with TRBD1. From germline, CDR1 is SGHNT and CDR2 YYREEE (reference sequence). Trimming removed 5 bases from V and 4 bases from J; junction bases left unmatched: 12. CDR3 length: 16 residues. In nucleotides, the CDR3 is TGTGCCAGCAGTATCTCCTCGGGACAGCCTTACAATGAGCAGTTCTTC. It codes for CASSISSGQPYNEQFF.

This clone was recorded a few times. The J gene is TRBJ2-5, the V gene TRBV30; D perhaps matches TRBD2 (6 bases). The V end was cut by 7 bases, the J end by 2 bases, with 11 bases between. The CDR3 is 12 amino acids. Germline V gene data show CDR1 as GTSNPN and CDR2 as SVGIG (reference sequence). The CDR3 region is CAFNSGQETQYF. The CDR3 coding sequence is TGTGCCTTCAATAGCGGACAAGAGACCCAGTACTTC.

This clone has just a few counts. The genes are TRBV2 and TRBJ1-5; D gene uncertain. CDR1 and CDR2 (germline): SNHLY, FYNNEI. The CDR3 is 17 amino acids. The germline V and J ends were trimmed by 0 bases and 0 bases, with 12 bases remaining between them. In DNA, the CDR3 is TGTGCCAGCAGTGAAGCGCGGCGCTCCTATAGCAATCAGCCCCAGCATTTT. This translates into CASSEARRSYSNQPQHF.

The genes are TRBV29-1 and TRBJ2-6; D unresolved. The CDR3 is 13 residues long. Germline loops: CDR1 SQVTM, CDR2 ANQGSEA. Trimming stripped 3 bases from V and 0 bases from J, with 3 bases between. The CDR3 sequence: CSVESSGANVLTF. The CDR3 DNA is TGCAGCGTTGAGAGCTCTGGGGCCAACGTCCTGACTTTC.

This clone has more than one count but fewer than ten. This chain joins TRBV6-5 and TRBJ2-1, with D tentatively TRBD2 (6 bases). Germline V gene lookup returns CDR1 MNHEY and CDR2 SVGAGI. CDR3 length: 16 residues. Trimming took off 4 bases at V and 0 bases at J, with 13 bases between the two ends. The CDR3 spells CASSSPYGSSYNEQFF. CDR3 nucleotides: TGTGCCAGCAGTTCCCCCTACGGGAGCTCCTACAATGAGCAGTTCTTC.

This clone was observed a handful of times. V usage is TRBV29-1 and J usage is TRBJ2-7; 9 nucleotides agree with TRBD1. The CDR3 covers 14 residues. The V gene end was trimmed by 7 bases and the J gene end by 0 bases; junction bases not matched to a gene: 7. In germline, CDR1 is SQVTM, CDR2 ANQGSEA. The DNA of the CDR3 is TGCAGCGCCGGGACAGGGAGAAACTCCTACGAGCAGTACTTC. Protein: CSAGTGRNSYEQYF.

This clone was counted a few times. The chain carries TRBV18 and TRBJ2-5; D not resolved. Deletions cut 2 bases from V and 2 bases from J, with 6 bases between. From germline, CDR1 is KGHSH and CDR2 LQKENI. This CDR3 has 13 amino acids. The CDR3 here is CASSPGEQETQYF. As DNA, the CDR3 is TGTGCCAGCTCACCAGGAGAACAAGAGACCCAGTACTTC.

The V call is TRBV20-1, the J call TRBJ1-1; possible D gene TRBD1, 6 bases. This CDR3 is built from 11 residues. CDR1 and CDR2 from the germline V gene are DFQATT and SNEGSKA (reference sequence). V gave up 0 bases and J gave up 8 bases, with 7 bases separating them. The CDR3 here is CSARDDREAFF. The DNA of the CDR3 is TGCAGTGCTAGAGATGACAGGGAAGCTTTCTTT.

A few counts support this clone. This chain joins TRBV30 and TRBJ1-2; 8 nucleotides match TRBD1. Trimming removed 3 bases from V and 8 bases from J; junction bases left unmatched: 8. The CDR3 spans 13 residues. The germline CDR1 and CDR2 sequences are GTSNPN and SVGIG (reference sequence). The CDR3 loop is CAWSGWTGRGYTF. CDR3 coding DNA: TGTGCCTGGAGCGGATGGACAGGGAGAGGCTACACCTTC.